This section outlines one T cell receptor (beta chain) sequence together with its context. TCRdb's copy holds only in-frame clones and misses some; the assay was immunoSEQ multiplex PCR. The repertoire holds 140,000 to 150,000 clones, 84% seen once, with less than 50% in the top ten. The CDR3 is 12 residues long. The germline gives CDR1 LNHDA, CDR2 SQIVND (reference sequence). Unmatched junction bases numbered 3, after V lost 4 bases and J lost 7 bases. The sample comes from a study of blood T cell repertoires in COVID-19. Sequencing input: peripheral blood. V gene TRBV19 combines with J gene TRBJ1-1, with 7 nucleotides matching TRBD1. The sequence was obtained from a human donor in a cohort sampled during active COVID-19. The CDR3 nucleotides are TGTGCCAGTAGTAAAGGACAGGTTGAAGCTTTCTTT. Its protein product is CASSKGQVEAFF. The whole variable domain, remainder taken from reference TRBV19 and TRBJ1-1, is DGGITQSPKYLFRKEGQNVTLSCEQNLNHDAMYWYRQDPGQGLRLIYYSQIVNDFQKGDIAEGYSVSREKKESFPLTVTSAQKNPTAFYLCASSKGQVEAFFGQGTRLTVV.